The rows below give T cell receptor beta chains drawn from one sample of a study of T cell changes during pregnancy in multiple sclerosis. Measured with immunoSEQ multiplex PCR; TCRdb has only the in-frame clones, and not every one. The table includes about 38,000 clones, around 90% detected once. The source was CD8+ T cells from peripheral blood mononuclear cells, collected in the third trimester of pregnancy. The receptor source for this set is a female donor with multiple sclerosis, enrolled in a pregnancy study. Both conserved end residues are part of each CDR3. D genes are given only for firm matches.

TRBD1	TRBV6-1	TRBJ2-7	CASSEEGTGASEQYF	TGTGCCAGCAGTGAAGAAGGGACAGGAGCATCCGAGCAGTACTTC
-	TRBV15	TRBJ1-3	CATSRDRGAGNTIYF	TGTGCCACCAGCAGAGATCGCGGGGCTGGAAACACCATATATTTT
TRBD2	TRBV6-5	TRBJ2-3	CASDVTSGSTDTQYF	TGTGCCAGCGACGTGACTAGCGGGAGCACAGATACGCAGTATTTT
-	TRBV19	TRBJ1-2	CASSIDLGSNYGYTF	TGTGCCAGTAGTATAGATCTAGGCAGCAACTATGGCTACACCTTC
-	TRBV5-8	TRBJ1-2	CASSLAWDYDNYGYTF	TGTGCCAGCAGCTTGGCCTGGGACTACGATAACTATGGCTACACCTTC
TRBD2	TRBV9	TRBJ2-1	CASSVAAGGLSYNEQFF	TGTGCCAGCAGCGTAGCAGCGGGAGGCCTTTCCTACAATGAGCAGTTCTTC
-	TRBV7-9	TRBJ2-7	CASSQKGHYEQYF	TGTGCCAGCAGCCAAAAGGGACACTACGAGCAGTACTTC
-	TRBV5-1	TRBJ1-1	CASSLAAGYTEAFF	TGCGCCAGCAGCTTGGCCGCAGGGTACACTGAAGCTTTCTTT
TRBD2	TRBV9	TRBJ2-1	CASSVGLAGVDYNEQFF	TGTGCCAGCAGCGTCGGACTAGCGGGAGTAGACTACAATGAGCAGTTCTTC
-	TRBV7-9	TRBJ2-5	CASSLVPGQETQYF	TGTGCCAGCAGCTTAGTCCCGGGCCAAGAGACCCAGTACTTC
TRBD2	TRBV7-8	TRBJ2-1	CASSLFGFSIGTSAYNEQFF	TGTGCCAGCAGCTTATTTGGATTTTCTATCGGGACTAGCGCTTACAATGAGCAGTTCTTC
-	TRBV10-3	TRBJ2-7	CAISDVGEYEQYF	TGTGCCATCAGTGATGTGGGAGAATACGAGCAGTACTTC